Below, 13 T cell receptor beta chains from the same sample are listed, as sequenced in a study of T cell responses to AZD1222 COVID-19 vaccine. TCRdb's copy holds only in-frame clones and misses some; the assay was immunoSEQ multiplex PCR. The sample consists of 150,000 to 200,000 clones, roughly 92% of them appearing once. The specimen comprised peripheral blood, sampled 28 days after the second AZD1222 dose. These receptors were taken from an adult who received the AZD1222 COVID-19 vaccine.

The genes are TRBV7-3 and TRBJ2-6, with 9 positions matching TRBD1. V dropped 5 bases and J dropped 0; count of bases not matched to a gene: 14. The length of the CDR3 is 20 residues. CDR1 is SGHTA and CDR2 is FQGTGA in the germline V gene. The CDR3: CASSARSPGQGLSGANVLTF. In DNA form, the CDR3 reads TGTGCCAGCAGCGCACGATCCCCGGGACAGGGCCTCTCTGGGGCCAACGTCCTGACTTTC.

This chain connects TRBV6-5 to TRBJ1-5, with a tentative D call TRBD1 (6 bases). With 4 bases removed from V and 0 bases from J, the gap between germline ends came to 13 bases. CDR3 length equals 16 residues. The germline CDR1 and CDR2 sequences are MNHEY and SVGAGI. CDR3 nucleotides: TGTGCCAGCAGTTCCCCCGGGACAACTAGCAATCAGCCCCAGCATTTT. Protein sequence: CASSSPGTTSNQPQHF.

V usage is TRBV18 and J usage is TRBJ2-7, with 10 bases fitting TRBD2. The length of the CDR3 is 16 residues. CDR1 is KGHSH and CDR2 is LQKENI in the germline V gene. Trimming removed 5 bases from V and 2 bases from J; junction bases left unmatched: 9. CDR3 loop: CASSTIGLAATYEQYF. In DNA, the CDR3 is TGTGCCAGCTCAACCATAGGACTAGCGGCCACCTACGAGCAGTACTTC.

The chain couples TRBV30 to TRBJ1-4; D is uncertain. Trimming shortened V by 5 bases and J by 5 bases, and 12 bases separated the two germline ends. This CDR3 spans 13 amino acids. CDR1 GTSNPN and CDR2 SVGIG come from the germline V gene (reference sequence). The CDR3 loop reads CAWGRGSNEKLFF. The DNA of the CDR3 is TGTGCCTGGGGCCGGGGAAGCAATGAAAAACTGTTTTTT. Full variable domain (missing parts from reference TRBV30 and TRBJ1-4): SQTIHQWPATLVQPVGSPLSLECTVEGTSNPNLYWYRQAAGRGLQLLFYSVGIGQISSEVPQNLSASRPQDRQFILSSKKLLLSDSGFYLCAWGRGSNEKLFFGSGTQLSVL.

The CDR3 sequence: CASSPRVPANTGELFF. CDR3 nucleotide sequence: TGTGCCAGCAGCCCGAGGGTCCCCGCGAACACCGGGGAGCTGTTTTTT. The chain recombines TRBV7-6 with TRBJ2-2, with TRBD2 as a possible D gene (5 bases). This CDR3 is 16 amino acids long. V lost 5 bases and J 0 bases, leaving 13 bases between the germline ends. Germline-derived CDR1 and CDR2 are SGHVS and FNYEAQ.

The rearrangement joins TRBV5-4 to TRBJ1-2; 10 nucleotides agree with TRBD1. Germline trimming cut 4 bases from V and 4 bases from J; bases unmatched to any gene: 4. CDR3 size: 14 residues. Germline V gene data show CDR1 as SGHNT and CDR2 as YYREEE (reference sequence). CDR3 amino acids: CASSPGQGTYGYTF. The CDR3 bases are TGTGCCAGCAGCCCGGGACAGGGGACCTATGGCTACACCTTC.

The rearrangement links TRBV6-6 to TRBJ1-2; 10 bases line up with TRBD1. The ends lost 8 bases at V and 0 bases at J; junction bases unmatched: 9. The CDR3 is 16 residues long. Germline V lookup: CDR1 MNHNY, CDR2 SVGAGI (reference sequence). The CDR3 DNA sequence: TGTGCCAGCGAGACGGGACAGGGGTTAACTAACTATGGCTACACCTTC. Amino acid sequence: CASETGQGLTNYGYTF.

The chain employs TRBV27 and TRBJ2-1; D not resolved. CDR3 size: 13 residues. V lost 1 base and J lost 9, with 10 bases in between. Germline CDR1 and CDR2: MNHEY and SMNVEV (reference sequence). The CDR3 nucleotides read TGTGCCAGCAGTTTATACTCGGCTAGTGAGCAGTTCTTC. Amino acids: CASSLYSASEQFF.

V gene TRBV4-1 combines with J gene TRBJ1-5; no clear D gene. Deletions cut 3 bases from V and 4 bases from J, with 16 bases between. The CDR3 is 16 amino acids. Germline values: CDR1 MGHRA, CDR2 YSYEKL. CDR3 DNA: TGCGCCAGCAGCCACAGTAACGCTCAACCAAATCAGCCCCAGCATTTT. Its translation is CASSHSNAQPNQPQHF.

The chain links TRBV10-2 to TRBJ1-5, with a possible D match to TRBD1 (6 bases). With 6 bases removed from V and 11 bases from J, the gap between germline ends came to 17 bases. Looked up from germline, CDR1 is WSHSY and CDR2 is SAAADI. This CDR3 is built from 13 residues. The CDR3 bases are TGCGCCAGCAGGGAAGGGGGGCTTGGGACCCAGCATTTT. It specifies CASREGGLGTQHF.

The V gene is TRBV9, the J gene TRBJ1-6; possibly TRBD1 for D (5 bases). V gave up 3 bases and J gave up 9 bases, with 16 bases separating them. This CDR3 has 15 amino acids. Germline loops: CDR1 SGDLS, CDR2 YYNGEE. CDR3: CASSGLGRASSPLHF. CDR3 nucleotides: TGTGCCAGCAGCGGGTTGGGCAGGGCGTCTTCACCCCTCCACTTT. Full variable domain (remainder filled in from reference TRBV9 and TRBJ1-6): DSGVTQTPKHLITATGQRVTLRCSPRSGDLSVYWYQQSLDQGLQFLIQYYNGEERAKGNILERFSAQQFPDLHSELNLSSLELGDSALYFCASSGLGRASSPLHFGNGTRLTVT.

The chain uses TRBV6-5 and TRBJ1-1; 7 bases map to TRBD1. After removal of 6 bases from V and 8 bases from J, the junction contained 9 bases not matched to a gene. The CDR3 runs 13 residues. The V gene's germline CDR1 is MNHEY and CDR2 SVGAGI. This CDR3 is CASSPGTAREAFF. The CDR3 region has the DNA TGTGCCAGCAGCCCCGGGACAGCTAGAGAAGCTTTCTTT.

This sequence joins TRBV7-3 and TRBJ1-4, with D unclear. Per the germline V gene, CDR1 is SGHTA and CDR2 is FQGTGA. The CDR3 sequence is 13 residues long. Trimming stripped 4 bases from V and 4 bases from J, with 7 bases between. The CDR3 protein is CASSSRVNEKLFF. In DNA, the CDR3 is TGTGCCAGCAGCTCCCGGGTTAATGAAAAACTGTTTTTT. Full variable domain (missing parts from reference TRBV7-3 and TRBJ1-4): GAGVSQTPSNKVTEKGKYVELRCDPISGHTALYWYRQSLGQGPEFLIYFQGTGAADDSGLPNDRFFAVRPEGSVSTLKIQRTERGDSAVYLCASSSRVNEKLFFGSGTQLSVL.